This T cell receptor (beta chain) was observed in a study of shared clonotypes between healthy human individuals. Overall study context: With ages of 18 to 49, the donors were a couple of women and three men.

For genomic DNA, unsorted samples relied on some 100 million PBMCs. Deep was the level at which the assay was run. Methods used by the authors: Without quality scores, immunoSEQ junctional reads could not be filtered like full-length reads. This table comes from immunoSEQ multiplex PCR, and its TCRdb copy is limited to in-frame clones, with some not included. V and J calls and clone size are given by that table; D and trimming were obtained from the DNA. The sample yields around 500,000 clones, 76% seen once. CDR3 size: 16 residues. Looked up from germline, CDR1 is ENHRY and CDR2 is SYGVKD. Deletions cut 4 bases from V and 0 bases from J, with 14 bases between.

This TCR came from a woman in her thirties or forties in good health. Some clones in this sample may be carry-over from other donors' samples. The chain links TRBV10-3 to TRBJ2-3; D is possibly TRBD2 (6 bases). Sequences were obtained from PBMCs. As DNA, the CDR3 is TGTGCCATCAGTGGCACTAGCTTCTCTAGCACAGATACGCAGTATTTT. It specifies CAISGTSFSSTDTQYF.